Here is one TCR beta chain with its context. The data were taken from a study of T cell responses to AZD1222 COVID-19 vaccine. Clones were read by immunoSEQ multiplex PCR, and TCRdb kept only the in-frame ones, dropping some. Seen here are under 300,000 clones, more than 85% observed once, and the top ten hold 0.55%. Germline CDR1 MNHEY, CDR2 SVGAGI. Trimming at V came to 2 bases and at J to 5 bases, leaving 7 bases not matched to a gene. The CDR3 is made up of 15 amino acids. The sequence was collected from an adult in good health. Sequencing was performed on peripheral blood, taken on day 0 of AZD1222 vaccination. The V gene is TRBV6-5, the J gene TRBJ2-7, with 9 bases that match TRBD1. The CDR3 spells CASSYPWGQGDEQYF. Written as DNA, the CDR3 is TGTGCCAGCAGTTACCCCTGGGGACAGGGCGACGAGCAGTACTTC.